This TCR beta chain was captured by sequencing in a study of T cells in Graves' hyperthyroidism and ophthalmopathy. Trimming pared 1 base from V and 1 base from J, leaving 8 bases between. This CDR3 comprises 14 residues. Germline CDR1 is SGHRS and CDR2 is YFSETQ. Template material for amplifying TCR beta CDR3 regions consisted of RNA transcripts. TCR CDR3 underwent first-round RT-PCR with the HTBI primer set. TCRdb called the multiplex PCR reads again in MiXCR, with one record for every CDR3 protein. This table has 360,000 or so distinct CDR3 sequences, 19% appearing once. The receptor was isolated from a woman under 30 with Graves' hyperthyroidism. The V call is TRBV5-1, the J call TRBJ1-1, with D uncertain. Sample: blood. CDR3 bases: TGCGCCAGCAGCTTGAGCATCCCGAACACTGAAGCTTTCTTT. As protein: CASSLSIPNTEAFF.